What follows describes a single TCR beta chain. Its antigen remains unidentified. PCR involved 60 Vbeta and 13 Jbeta primers. The repertoire was sequenced with immunoSEQ multiplex PCR; TCRdb's copy has only in-frame clones and lacks some. Here the sample spans approximately 120,000 clones, roughly 17% being singletons. This CDR3 comprises 16 residues. From germline, CDR1 is SGHDT and CDR2 YYEEEE. V was pared by 0 bases and J by 2 bases, with 3 bases of the junction left unmatched. The data are from a study of cytomegalovirus exposure and HLA in healthy donors. Study summary: Clustering assigned 81% of the approximately 400 genotyped donors to the Caucasian-associated ancestry cluster.

Study outcomes and limitations: By HLA locus, TCR association rates varied in a later analysis, with DRB1 showing the most and HLA-C the fewest. Exclusion applied to some V segments, including TRBV6-2 and TRBV6-3, as they were indistinguishable. For cytomegalovirus status, the classifier reportedly gave diagnoses with high specificity and sensitivity.

The genes are TRBV5-6 and TRBJ2-3; 10 bases align to TRBD2. This receptor was identified in a female donor in good health and CMV-seropositive. What was sequenced was PBMCs. The CDR3 here is CASSLGTSGSTDTQYF. CDR3 coding DNA: TGTGCCAGCAGCTTGGGGACTAGCGGTTCCACAGATACGCAGTATTTT. The variable domain in full, completed from reference TRBV5-6 and TRBJ2-3, reads DAGVTQSPTHLIKTRGQQVTLRCSPKSGHDTVSWYQQALGQGPQFIFQYYEEEERQRGNFPDRFSGHQFPNYSSELNVNALLLGDSALYLCASSLGTSGSTDTQYFGPGTRLTVL.